Listed here are 16 T cell receptor beta chains from one sample, sequenced in a study of blood T cell repertoires in COVID-19. Profiling relied on immunoSEQ multiplex PCR, and the TCRdb table lists in-frame clones only, not all of them. The table shows some 200,000 clones, with 80% to 90% occurring only once. The sample consisted of peripheral blood. These TCRs come from a man in his forties or fifties who had recovered from COVID-19.

This rearrangement joins TRBV9 to TRBJ2-5, with a weak D call TRBD2 (6 bases). The CDR3 spans 13 residues. Germline V CDR1 and CDR2: SGDLS, YYNGEE. The V end was cut by 7 bases, the J end by 7 bases, with 17 bases between. The CDR3 DNA follows: TGTGCCAGCGGTGGGGGACTTAAGGGGACCCAGTACTTC. It encodes CASGGGLKGTQYF.

The chain carries TRBV27 and TRBJ2-7; the D gene is possibly TRBD1 (5 bases). The CDR3 has 13 residues. V was cut by 2 bases and J by 2 bases, with 7 bases left in between. Germline V CDR1 and CDR2: MNHEY, SMNVEV (reference sequence). The CDR3 sequence: CASSLGAAYEQYF. The CDR3 DNA reads TGTGCCAGCAGTTTAGGGGCAGCCTACGAGCAGTACTTC.

The CDR3 DNA reads TGTGCCAGCAGCTTAGTACCACTGAACTATGGCTACACCTTC. Translated: CASSLVPLNYGYTF. V usage is TRBV11-2 and J usage is TRBJ1-2; no reliable D call. The CDR3 length is 14 residues. The V end lost 1 base, the J end lost 2 bases, and 8 bases lay between the germline ends. CDR1 is SGHAT, CDR2 FQNNGV, per germline. Supplemented by reference TRBV11-2 and TRBJ1-2, the full variable domain reads EAGVAQSPRYKIIEKRQSVAFWCNPISGHATLYWYQQILGQGPKLLIQFQNNGVVDDSQLPKDRFSAERLKGVDSTLKIQPAKLEDSAVYLCASSLVPLNYGYTFGSGTRLTVV.

The chain employs TRBV11-2 and TRBJ1-2; TRBD1 might be the D (5 bases). CDR1 and CDR2 (germline): SGHAT, FQNNGV. The CDR3 has 17 residues. The ends were cut back, 0 bases at V and 3 bases at J, with 17 bases in the middle. CDR3 sequence: CASSLDMPDPRDYGYTF. Here the CDR3 DNA reads TGTGCCAGCAGCTTAGATATGCCAGACCCCAGGGACTATGGCTACACCTTC.

V and J are TRBV5-1 and TRBJ2-2, with 8 nucleotides matching TRBD1. Unmatched junction bases numbered 17, after V lost 5 bases and J lost 5 bases. Germline CDR1 SGHRS, CDR2 YFSETQ. There are 18 residues in the CDR3. CDR3 DNA: TGCGCCAGCAGACCTGGACAGGGTAGAACGAGTAGTACCGGGGAGCTGTTTTTT. Protein: CASRPGQGRTSSTGELFF.

The V and J genes are TRBV6-1 and TRBJ1-4; D is unclear. The CDR3 runs to 16 residues. V lost 4 bases and J lost 0, with 12 bases in between. The germline V gene encodes CDR1 MNHNS and CDR2 SASEGT. The CDR3 sequence: CASSVDFRATNEKLFF. Here the CDR3 DNA reads TGTGCCAGCAGTGTCGACTTCCGGGCAACTAATGAAAAACTGTTTTTT.

In this sample, this clone turned up once. The V and J genes are TRBV18 and TRBJ2-1; tentative D call: TRBD1 (6 bases). Germline values: CDR1 KGHSH, CDR2 LQKENI. The CDR3 has 16 amino acids. Trimming removed 2 bases at V and 1 base at J, with 12 bases between. The CDR3 region is CASSPSRGRSYNEQFF. CDR3 coding DNA: TGTGCCAGCTCACCAAGCAGGGGACGGTCCTACAATGAGCAGTTCTTC.

The genes are TRBV2 and TRBJ2-4; D uncertain. Germline lookup yields CDR1 SNHLY and CDR2 FYNNEI. The CDR3 sequence is 13 residues long. V lost 5 bases to trimming and J lost 1 base, with 6 bases between them. The CDR3 region has the DNA TGTGCCAGCAGTACCGGGGCCAAAAACATTCAGTACTTC. It specifies CASSTGAKNIQYF.

This chain links TRBV19 with TRBJ2-2; D may be TRBD1 (5 bases). Trimming left V 6 bases short and J 1 base short, with 6 bases between. The CDR3 has 13 residues. Germline CDR1 reads LNHDA; CDR2 reads SQIVND (reference sequence). In nucleotides, the CDR3 is TGTGCCAGTAGAGACAGGAACACCGGGGAGCTGTTTTTT. Protein sequence: CASRDRNTGELFF.

This chain uses TRBV7-9 with TRBJ1-4; D is perhaps TRBD1 (6 bases). Trimming took 4 bases from V and 3 from J, leaving 12 bases between them. Germline loops: CDR1 SEHNR, CDR2 FQNEAQ (reference sequence). This CDR3 has 15 amino acids. The CDR3 spells CASSSHRAANEKLFF. The DNA for the CDR3 is TGTGCCAGCAGCTCGCACAGGGCAGCTAATGAAAAACTGTTTTTT.

This clone was found once. The CDR3 loop is CASSWDSQYGYTF. DNA for the CDR3: TGTGCCAGCAGTTGGGACAGCCAGTACGGCTACACCTTC. V usage is TRBV2 and J usage is TRBJ1-2, with 7 bases aligning to TRBD1. V lost 5 bases, J lost 8 bases, and 8 bases stayed unmatched. Per germline, CDR1 SNHLY and CDR2 FYNNEI. The CDR3 length is 13 residues.

This clone appeared a single time. The gene calls are TRBV5-1 and TRBJ2-1, with 11 nucleotides matching TRBD1. The CDR3 extends over 16 amino acids. Germline loops: CDR1 SGHRS, CDR2 YFSETQ. V was pared by 3 bases and J by 3 bases, with 5 bases of the junction left unmatched. CDR3 protein: CASSSEGQGGYNEQFF. CDR3 sequence (DNA): TGCGCCAGCAGCTCAGAGGGACAGGGGGGCTACAATGAGCAGTTCTTC. Filled out from reference TRBV5-1 and TRBJ2-1, the complete variable domain reads KAGVTQTPRYLIKTRGQQVTLSCSPISGHRSVSWYQQTPGQGLQFLFEYFSETQRNKGNFPGRFSGRQFSNSRSEMNVSTLELGDSALYLCASSSEGQGGYNEQFFGPGTRLTVL.

This clone was seen more than once but under ten times. CDR3 in amino acids: CSASWSQGTQEAFF. The CDR3 DNA is TGCAGTGCTAGTTGGTCCCAGGGTACACAGGAAGCTTTCTTT. This chain joins TRBV20-1 and TRBJ1-1, with TRBD1 as a possible D gene (5 bases). V was clipped by 3 bases and J by 8 bases, with 19 bases between them. CDR1 and CDR2 from the germline V gene are DFQATT and SNEGSKA (reference sequence). The CDR3 length is 14 residues.

This clone has more than one count but fewer than ten. The chain uses TRBV19 and TRBJ2-7, with 10 bases matching TRBD1. Trimming cost V 7 bases and J 3 bases; bases outside gene matches: 6. The V gene's germline CDR1 is LNHDA and CDR2 SQIVND (reference sequence). The CDR3 is 14 residues long. In DNA, the CDR3 is TGTGCCAGTACCCCGACAGGGGGCATCTACGAGCAGTACTTC. Its protein is CASTPTGGIYEQYF. The full variable domain, with the rest looked up from reference TRBV19 and TRBJ2-7, is DGGITQSPKYLFRKEGQNVTLSCEQNLNHDAMYWYRQDPGQGLRLIYYSQIVNDFQKGDIAEGYSVSREKKESFPLTVTSAQKNPTAFYLCASTPTGGIYEQYFGPGTRLTVT.

Only one count was recorded for this clone. This rearrangement joins TRBV6-6 to TRBJ2-7; D perhaps matches TRBD1 (6 bases). Germline CDR1 MNHNY, CDR2 SVGAGI (reference sequence). The CDR3 consists of 15 residues. V shed 0 bases and J shed 3 bases, with 12 bases lying between them. CDR3 nucleotides: TGTGCCAGCAGTTACTCCACAGGGAGCGGCTACGAGCAGTACTTC. This codes for CASSYSTGSGYEQYF.

This rearrangement joins TRBV7-9 to TRBJ2-5; the match to TRBD1 covers 7 bases. CDR1 is SEHNR and CDR2 is FQNEAQ in the germline V gene (reference sequence). The ends lost 2 bases at V and 0 bases at J; junction bases unmatched: 6. This CDR3 is built from 16 residues. DNA of the CDR3: TGTGCCAGCAGCTTAAGGGACAGACTGTACCAAGAGACCCAGTACTTC. Translated: CASSLRDRLYQETQYF.